The T cell receptor (beta chain) under discussion was sequenced for a study of blood T cell repertoires in COVID-19. Study-wide background: Material from acute and convalescent COVID-19 was sourced from the United States, Italy and Spain.

Germline CDR1 SGHRS, CDR2 YFSETQ. There are 16 residues in the CDR3. V lost 5 bases, J lost 1 base, and 6 bases stayed unmatched. Concerning this clone itself: In the same sample, other DNA sequences code for this CDR3.

Authors' analysis steps: How many nucleated cells were present was estimated from reference gene primer amplification. Measured with immunoSEQ multiplex PCR; TCRdb has only the in-frame clones, and not every one. V and J calls and clone size are copied from that table; D and trimming were computed from the DNA. The table lists around 230,000 clones, over 80% of them singletons. This chain links TRBV5-1 with TRBJ2-3, with 11 bases fitting TRBD2. Sequences were obtained from peripheral blood. This receptor was taken from a woman between 70 and 85 years old with active or convalescent COVID-19. CDR3 region: CASSSSGRAGTDTQYF. The CDR3 region has the DNA TGCGCCAGCAGTAGTAGCGGGAGGGCCGGCACAGATACGCAGTATTTT.